One and the same sample provided the 10 T cell receptor beta chains below, sequenced in a study of neurological immune-mediated disorders. Using its own MiXCR run on the 5' RACE reads, TCRdb lists one record per CDR3 protein. The data contain over 45,000 distinct CDR3 sequences, over 20% of them singletons. Specimen: PBMCs. The receptors here all came from a woman between 70 and 85 years old in good health.

On this clonotype itself: A read error may be the cause here, since a much bigger clone is one base away. The V gene is TRBV12-3 or TRBV12-4, the J gene TRBJ1-4; 9 nucleotides match TRBD1. This CDR3 has 17 amino acids. The CDR3 DNA reads as TGTGCCAGCAGCCGTACCGGGACAGGGCTAACTAATGAAAAACTGATTTTT. Its protein product is CASSRTGTGLTNEKLIF.

This clonotype occurred once. One base away lies a much larger clone, so this may be a sequencing read error. The chain joins TRBV7-2 to TRBJ1-3, with a tentative D call TRBD1 (6 bases). Germline CDR1 is SGHTA and CDR2 is FQGNSA. The CDR3 loop spans 14 amino acids. V gave up 7 bases and J gave up 4 bases, with 14 bases separating them. CDR3 DNA sequence: TGTGCCAGCACCTCCAGGGGATTCGGAAACACCATATATTTT. It specifies CASTSRGFGNTIYF.

This clonotype has a count of ten or more. V usage is TRBV7-2 and J usage is TRBJ2-7; tentatively, D is TRBD1 (5 bases). Germline assignment: CDR1 SGHTA and CDR2 FQGNSA. The CDR3 runs 14 residues. Trimming took off 5 bases at V and 4 bases at J, with 15 bases between the two ends. This CDR3 is CASSLGPSLYEQYF. The CDR3 coding sequence is TGTGCCAGCAGCCTGGGGCCTTCCCTATACGAGCAGTACTTC.

This clonotype was detected ten times or more. The genes are TRBV7-2 and TRBJ2-3, with unresolved D. CDR1 SGHTA and CDR2 FQGNSA come from the germline V gene. Trimming pared 5 bases from V and 2 bases from J, leaving 11 bases between. The CDR3 consists of 14 residues. The CDR3 here is CASSQMRHTDTQYF. As DNA, the CDR3 is TGTGCCAGCAGCCAGATGAGACACACAGATACGCAGTATTTT.

This clonotype was counted only a few times. This chain joins TRBV7-9 and TRBJ2-1, with D perhaps given as TRBD1 or TRBD2 (5 bases each). Looked up from germline, CDR1 is SEHNR and CDR2 is FQNEAQ (reference sequence). V gave up 1 base and J gave up 8 bases, with 15 bases separating them. The CDR3 is 15 residues long. The CDR3 reads CASSLVGVGEDEQFF. CDR3 DNA: TGTGCCAGCAGCTTAGTGGGGGTTGGGGAAGATGAGCAGTTCTTC.

This clonotype was counted ten times or more. The chain uses TRBV20-1 and TRBJ2-7; 7 bases are shared with TRBD2. The CDR3 extends over 14 amino acids. With V trimmed by 6 bases and J by 7 bases, 15 bases remained unmatched. CDR1 is DFQATT and CDR2 is SNEGSKA in the germline V gene (reference sequence). The CDR3 DNA is TGCAGTGCCGGCGCAGGCGGGAGCGTGAGGGAGCAGTACTTC. Translation gives CSAGAGGSVREQYF.

In this sample, this clonotype turned up a few times. V usage is TRBV29-1 and J usage is TRBJ2-1; D unresolved. The CDR3 spans 12 residues. V was shortened by 1 base and J by 5 bases, with 6 bases between the two germline ends. Germline loops: CDR1 SQVTM, CDR2 ANQGSEA. In DNA form, the CDR3 reads TGCAGCGTTGAAGGGTGGAACAATGAGCAGTTCTTC. Residues: CSVEGWNNEQFF.

The rearrangement uses TRBV12-3 or TRBV12-4 and TRBJ2-3; the D is unclear. CDR3 length: 14 amino acids. Trimming removed 2 bases from V and 2 bases from J, with 8 bases in between. The CDR3 nucleotides read TGTGCCAGCAGTTTAAAGGCAACCACAGATACGCAGTATTTT. Translation gives CASSLKATTDTQYF.

This clonotype was seen a few times. The chain carries TRBV3-1 and TRBJ2-1; D is perhaps TRBD1 (6 bases). Germline V gene sequence: CDR1 LGHDT, CDR2 YNNKEL (reference sequence). CDR3 length: 15 amino acids. V shed 4 bases and J shed 12 bases, with 22 bases lying between them. This CDR3 reads CASSLYLATGSRQFF. Written as DNA, the CDR3 is TGTGCCAGCAGCCTCTACCTTGCCACAGGGTCTCGGCAGTTCTTC.

This clonotype was observed many times. J is TRBJ1-5 and V is TRBV29-1, with D unresolved. CDR1 and CDR2 from the germline V gene are SQVTM and ANQGSEA. The CDR3 loop spans 13 amino acids. V gave up 3 bases and J gave up 2 bases, with 8 bases separating them. DNA for the CDR3: TGCAGCGTTGACGGCGGGGGCAATCAGCCCCAGCATTTT. Its protein is CSVDGGGNQPQHF.